One and the same sample provided the 30 T cell receptor beta chains below, sequenced in a study of cytomegalovirus exposure and HLA in healthy donors. PCR used 60 Vbeta primers and 13 Jbeta primers. The repertoire was sequenced with immunoSEQ multiplex PCR; TCRdb's copy has only in-frame clones and lacks some. The sample yields 100,000 to 140,000 clones, approximately 79% seen once. Sequenced material: PBMCs. These receptors all stem from a woman in her thirties or forties in good health and CMV-seropositive.

The chain uses TRBV7-2 and TRBJ2-7; D gene uncertain. The CDR3 covers 11 residues. CDR1 SGHTA and CDR2 FQGNSA come from the germline V gene. Trimming removed 5 bases at V and 2 bases at J, with 4 bases between. CDR3 sequence: CASSPAYEQYF. The DNA for the CDR3 is TGTGCCAGCAGCCCAGCCTACGAGCAGTACTTC.

V usage is TRBV7-2 and J usage is TRBJ2-5; 9 bases match TRBD2. V dropped 0 bases and J dropped 5; count of bases not matched to a gene: 4. Looked up from germline, CDR1 is SGHTA and CDR2 is FQGNSA. The length of the CDR3 is 15 residues. The CDR3 here is CASSLASGGQETQYF. In nucleotides, the CDR3 is TGTGCCAGCAGCTTAGCTAGCGGGGGACAGGAGACCCAGTACTTC.

This clone showed up just once. The V and J genes are TRBV30 and TRBJ1-6; D gene unclear. The CDR3 extends over 15 amino acids. Germline CDR1 GTSNPN, CDR2 SVGIG (reference sequence). V was trimmed by 2 bases and J by 9 bases, leaving 17 bases between them. In nucleotides, the CDR3 is TGTGCCTGGAGTCCATATCAAGCCCAAATTTCACCCCTCCACTTT. It translates to CAWSPYQAQISPLHF.

The rearrangement links TRBV30 to TRBJ1-5, with D perhaps matching TRBD1 (6 bases). Germline CDR1 GTSNPN, CDR2 SVGIG (reference sequence). Trimming removed 5 bases from V and 6 bases from J, with 14 bases in between. The CDR3 is made up of 13 amino acids. This CDR3 reads CAWGTGYGQPQHF. The CDR3 DNA reads TGTGCCTGGGGTACAGGGTACGGTCAGCCCCAGCATTTT.

V is TRBV7-9 and J is TRBJ2-3, with D possibly TRBD1 on 5 matching bases. This CDR3 spans 16 amino acids. Per the germline V gene, CDR1 is SEHNR and CDR2 is FQNEAQ (reference sequence). The V and J ends lost 4 bases and 2 bases respectively, with 16 bases between them. The CDR3 bases are TGTGCCAGCAGCTCACCAGACAGATGGATCACAGATACGCAGTATTTT. Translation gives CASSSPDRWITDTQYF.

The chain couples TRBV9 to TRBJ1-1; TRBD1 matches 7 bases. The V segment lost 2 bases and the J segment 5 bases; nucleotides outside the gene matches: 3. Germline CDR1 is SGDLS and CDR2 is YYNGEE. This CDR3 has 13 amino acids. The DNA for the CDR3 is TGTGCCAGCAGCGTCGACAGGGAGACTGAAGCTTTCTTT. Translating it yields CASSVDRETEAFF.

The chain joins TRBV19 to TRBJ1-5, with D possibly being TRBD1 (5 bases). The germline V and J ends were trimmed by 7 bases and 0 bases, with 10 bases remaining between them. Germline V gives CDR1 LNHDA, CDR2 SQIVND (reference sequence). The CDR3 extends over 14 amino acids. Here the CDR3 DNA reads TGTGCCAGTACCCCCGGACATAGCAATCAGCCCCAGCATTTT. This codes for CASTPGHSNQPQHF.

To note about this clone: The sample contains more than one DNA sequence encoding this CDR3. The V call is TRBV29-1, the J call TRBJ2-1; 7 nucleotides align to TRBD2. The germline V gene encodes CDR1 SQVTM and CDR2 ANQGSEA. This CDR3 spans 13 amino acids. Unmatched junction bases numbered 3, after V lost 7 bases and J lost 0 bases. The CDR3 DNA reads as TGCAGCGGTGGGGGGGACTCCTACAATGAGCAGTTCTTC. Its translation: CSGGGDSYNEQFF.

The V and J genes are TRBV11-3 and TRBJ1-6; D remains ambiguous. In germline, CDR1 is SGHNT, CDR2 YENEEA. This CDR3 spans 13 amino acids. The V end lost 1 base, the J end lost 8 bases, and 6 bases lay between the germline ends. CDR3 region: CASSLGRDSPLHF. The CDR3, as DNA: TGTGCCAGCAGCTTAGGGAGGGATTCACCCCTCCACTTT.

J is TRBJ2-7 and V is TRBV4-2; D possibly corresponds to TRBD2 (5 bases). Germline V gene lookup returns CDR1 LGHNA and CDR2 YNFKEQ. The CDR3 is 14 amino acids. With 0 bases removed from V and 2 bases from J, the gap between germline ends came to 8 bases. The CDR3 protein is CASSQEDYTYEQYF. The CDR3 bases are TGTGCCAGCAGCCAAGAAGACTATACCTACGAGCAGTACTTC.

The chain is built from TRBV2 and TRBJ1-1, with D uncertain. Per the germline V gene, CDR1 is SNHLY and CDR2 is FYNNEI. The CDR3 is made up of 10 amino acids. V lost 11 bases and J 6 bases, leaving 10 bases between the germline ends. Here the CDR3 DNA reads TGTGCCGCACGGGTATCTGAAGCTTTCTTT. Protein: CAARVSEAFF.

V and J are TRBV11-2 and TRBJ1-2; no firm D call. Germline V gives CDR1 SGHAT, CDR2 FQNNGV. V shed 0 bases and J shed 0 bases, with 11 bases lying between them. The CDR3 runs 16 residues. The CDR3 loop is CASSLDGQITNYGYTF. CDR3 in DNA: TGTGCCAGCAGCTTAGATGGGCAGATCACTAACTATGGCTACACCTTC.

This clone was observed a few times. The chain recombines TRBV30 with TRBJ1-2; D remains unclear. Germline assignment: CDR1 GTSNPN and CDR2 SVGIG (reference sequence). The length of the CDR3 is 13 residues. Trimming shortened V by 0 bases and J by 7 bases, and 12 bases separated the two germline ends. CDR3 region: CAWSVLREAGYTF. The CDR3 nucleotides are TGTGCCTGGAGTGTACTTAGGGAGGCTGGCTACACCTTC.

The V call is TRBV7-9, the J call TRBJ2-7; TRBD2 matches 10 bases. The germline V gene encodes CDR1 SEHNR and CDR2 FQNEAQ (reference sequence). V lost 1 base to trimming and J lost 6 bases; unmatched junction nucleotides: 3. The CDR3 loop spans 14 amino acids. The CDR3 sequence is CASSLELAGIEQYF. The CDR3 DNA sequence: TGTGCCAGCAGCTTAGAACTAGCGGGGATCGAGCAGTACTTC.

The J gene is TRBJ2-7, the V gene TRBV27; a possible D gene is TRBD1 (5 bases). The germline V gene encodes CDR1 MNHEY and CDR2 SMNVEV (reference sequence). CDR3 length: 12 residues. Trimming stripped 5 bases from V and 7 bases from J, with 12 bases between. Written as DNA, the CDR3 is TGTGCCAGCAGTCCAGGGTTAGGAGAGCAGTACTTC. Translating gives CASSPGLGEQYF.

The chain uses TRBV14 and TRBJ1-2; 8 positions agree with TRBD1. J gave up 8 bases and V 5 bases, and 7 bases lay outside the gene matches. Germline values: CDR1 SGHDN, CDR2 FVKESK. The CDR3 loop spans 13 amino acids. The CDR3 reads CASSTQGASGYTF. DNA of the CDR3: TGTGCCAGCAGCACTCAGGGGGCCTCGGGCTACACCTTC.

This clone appeared a few times. J is TRBJ1-6 and V is TRBV29-1; 7 nucleotides agree with TRBD1. Germline values: CDR1 SQVTM, CDR2 ANQGSEA. V trimming: 5 bases; J trimming: 6 bases; junction bases outside the gene matches: 7. The CDR3 is 14 residues long. The CDR3 region has the DNA TGCAGCGTTATTGAGACAGGGAGTAATTCACCCCTCCACTTT. It codes for CSVIETGSNSPLHF.

The genes are TRBV5-4 and TRBJ2-1; a weak D match, TRBD1 (6 bases). In germline, CDR1 is SGHNT, CDR2 YYREEE (reference sequence). This CDR3 has 13 amino acids. Trimming took off 4 bases at V and 3 bases at J, with 8 bases between the two ends. The CDR3 nucleotides read TGTGCCAGCAGCCCGGACAGCTACAATGAGCAGTTCTTC. Translated: CASSPDSYNEQFF. The full variable domain, in which reference TRBV5-4 and TRBJ2-1 provide the parts outside the CDR3, is ETGVTQSPTHLIKTRGQQVTLRCSSQSGHNTVSWYQQALGQGPQFIFQYYREEENGRGNFPPRFSGLQFPNYSSELNVNALELDDSALYLCASSPDSYNEQFFGPGTRLTVL.

The sample holds one count of this clone. CDR3 DNA: TGTGCCAGCAGAGGGGGTAGCGGGGGCACAGATACGCAGTATTTT. Its translation: CASRGGSGGTDTQYF. The genes are TRBV2 and TRBJ2-3; 8 bases match TRBD2. The germline V gene encodes CDR1 SNHLY and CDR2 FYNNEI. The junction had 6 bases not matched to a gene; V was cut back by 6 bases and J by 1 base. CDR3 length: 15 residues.

This chain links TRBV5-6 with TRBJ2-5; 10 bases align to TRBD1. Losses at the gene ends were 0 bases for V and 5 bases for J; bases not matched to a gene: 4. The CDR3 covers 15 residues. CDR1 SGHDT and CDR2 YYEEEE come from the germline V gene. The DNA of the CDR3 is TGTGCCAGCAGCTTGGCCGGGACAGGGGTCGAGACCCAGTACTTC. Protein sequence: CASSLAGTGVETQYF.

The gene calls are TRBV4-1 and TRBJ2-1; D unclear. The germline V and J ends were trimmed by 4 bases and 8 bases, with 12 bases remaining between them. CDR3 length equals 13 residues. The germline V gene encodes CDR1 MGHRA and CDR2 YSYEKL. CDR3 sequence reads: CASSRLPRHEQFF. The CDR3 DNA sequence: TGCGCCAGCAGCCGACTGCCGCGACATGAGCAGTTCTTC.

The J gene is TRBJ2-7, the V gene TRBV4-1, with D perhaps matching TRBD1 (6 bases). The germline V and J ends were trimmed by 4 bases and 3 bases, with 19 bases remaining between them. This CDR3 contains 16 residues. Per the germline V gene, CDR1 is MGHRA and CDR2 is YSYEKL. CDR3 in DNA: TGCGCCAGCAGCCTCACACAGGGATCAAGCCGCTACGAGCAGTACTTC. As protein: CASSLTQGSSRYEQYF.

On this clone: One end of the junction varies from germline; a read error may be responsible. The chain is built from TRBV5-1 and TRBJ1-2; TRBD1 matches at 8 bases. CDR3 length: 13 residues. Germline V gene sequence: CDR1 SGHRS, CDR2 YFSETQ. The CDR3 protein is CASGLGTGGGYTF. The DNA for the CDR3 is TGCGCCAGCGGCTTGGGGACAGGTGGCGGCTACACCTTC. Drawing the rest from reference TRBV5-1 and TRBJ1-2, the complete variable domain is KAGVTQTPRYLIKTRGQQVTLSCSPISGHRSVSWYQQTPGQGLQFLFEYFSETQRNKGNFPGRFSGRQFSNSRSEMNVSTLELGDSALYLCASGLGTGGGYTFGSGTRLTVV.

The rearrangement links TRBV5-5 to TRBJ1-1; no definite D call. Germline-derived CDR1 and CDR2 are SGHKS and YYEKEE (reference sequence). V was shortened by 0 bases and J by 7 bases, with 7 bases between the two germline ends. The CDR3 spans 12 residues. The CDR3 sequence is CASSLVLSEAFF. CDR3 DNA: TGTGCCAGCAGCTTGGTATTGAGTGAAGCTTTCTTT.

The J gene is TRBJ1-6, the V gene TRBV7-6; D uncertain. V was clipped by 1 base and J by 6 bases, with 13 bases between them. Per germline, CDR1 SGHVS and CDR2 FNYEAQ. The CDR3 length is 16 residues. Here the CDR3 reads CASSLVVSGFNSPLHF. For the CDR3, the DNA is TGTGCCAGCAGCTTAGTAGTATCGGGTTTTAATTCACCCCTCCACTTT. The full variable domain, with the rest looked up from reference TRBV7-6 and TRBJ1-6, is GAGVSQSPRYKVTKRGQDVALRCDPISGHVSLYWYRQALGQGPEFLTYFNYEAQQDKSGLPNDRFSAERPEGSISTLTIQRTEQRDSAMYRCASSLVVSGFNSPLHFGNGTRLTVT.

This chain joins TRBV6-1 and TRBJ1-5, with TRBD1 identical over 7 bases. CDR3 length: 17 residues. V was clipped by 3 bases and J by 4 bases; unmatched bases: 12. CDR1 MNHNS and CDR2 SASEGT come from the germline V gene. CDR3 coding DNA: TGTGCCAGCAGTGACGCCGGATGGACAGGAAGAAATCAGCCCCAGCATTTT. Translating gives CASSDAGWTGRNQPQHF.

This sequence joins TRBV5-6 and TRBJ2-2, with 9 bases that match TRBD1. CDR1 SGHDT and CDR2 YYEEEE come from the germline V gene. There are 15 residues in the CDR3. With V trimmed by 5 bases and J by 2 bases, 4 bases remained unmatched. The CDR3 sequence: CASRRTGANTGELFF. The CDR3 nucleotides are TGTGCCAGCAGAAGGACAGGGGCTAACACCGGGGAGCTGTTTTTT.

This chain joins TRBV15 and TRBJ2-7; D not resolved. This CDR3 has 13 amino acids. Trimming removed 0 bases from V and 3 bases from J, with 6 bases in between. Germline values: CDR1 LNHNV, CDR2 YYDKDF (reference sequence). The chain's CDR3 is CATSRDSGYEQYF. CDR3 in DNA: TGTGCCACCAGCAGAGATTCGGGCTACGAGCAGTACTTC.

CDR3 residues: CATSPGNPNSPLHF. CDR3 nucleotides: TGTGCCACCAGCCCAGGGAACCCAAATTCACCCCTCCACTTT. The V and J genes are TRBV15 and TRBJ1-6, with a possible D match to TRBD1 (5 bases). The CDR3 has 14 residues. Trimming took 5 bases from V and 7 from J, leaving 12 bases between them. Germline values: CDR1 LNHNV, CDR2 YYDKDF (reference sequence).

This clone was found a few times. J is TRBJ1-6 and V is TRBV7-9; a possible D gene is TRBD1 (6 bases). V dropped 5 bases and J dropped 6 bases, with 17 bases sitting between them. This CDR3 spans 16 amino acids. The germline V gene encodes CDR1 SEHNR and CDR2 FQNEAQ (reference sequence). CDR3 region: CASSVDRIRGNSPLHF. The DNA for the CDR3 is TGTGCCAGCAGCGTCGACAGGATACGGGGTAATTCACCCCTCCACTTT.